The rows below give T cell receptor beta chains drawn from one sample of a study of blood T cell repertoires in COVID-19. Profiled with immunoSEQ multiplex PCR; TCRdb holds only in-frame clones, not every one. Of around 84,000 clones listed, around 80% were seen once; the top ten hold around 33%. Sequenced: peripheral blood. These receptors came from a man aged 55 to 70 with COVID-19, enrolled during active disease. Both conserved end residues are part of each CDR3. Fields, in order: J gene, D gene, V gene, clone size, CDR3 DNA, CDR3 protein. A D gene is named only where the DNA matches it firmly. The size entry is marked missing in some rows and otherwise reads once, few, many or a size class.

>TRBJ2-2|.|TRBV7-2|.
TGTGCCAGCAGCTTAGACTCCAGGGCGAACACCGGGGAGCTGTTTTTT
CASSLDSRANTGELFF
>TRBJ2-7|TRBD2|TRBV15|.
TGTGCCACCAGCAGACCAAGCGGGAGGGGCGAGCAGTACTTC
CATSRPSGRGEQYF
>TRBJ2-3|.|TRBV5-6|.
TGTGCCAGCAGCTTGCAGAGCACAGATACGCAGTATTTT
CASSLQSTDTQYF
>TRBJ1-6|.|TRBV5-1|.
TGCGCCAGCAGCTTGAGGGGCGAGAATTCACCCCTCCACTTT
CASSLRGENSPLHF
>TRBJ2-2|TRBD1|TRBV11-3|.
TGTGCCAGCAGCTTAGATCGACAGGGGCCCGGGGAGCTGTTTTTT
CASSLDRQGPGELFF
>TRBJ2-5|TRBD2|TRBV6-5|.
TGTGCCAGCACCGACGTCGGGGGGGTCCAAGAGACCCAGTACTTC
CASTDVGGVQETQYF
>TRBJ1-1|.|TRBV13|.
TGTGCCAGCAGCTTAGACGAACGGGGGAACACTGAAGCTTTCTTT
CASSLDERGNTEAFF
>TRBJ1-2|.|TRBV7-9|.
TGTGCCAGCAGCTTAGCTCATCCTAACTATGGCTACACCTTC
CASSLAHPNYGYTF
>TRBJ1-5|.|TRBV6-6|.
TGTGCCAGCAGTCCCCCCACAGGCATCAATCAGCCCCAGCATTTT
CASSPPTGINQPQHF
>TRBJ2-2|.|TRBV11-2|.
TGTGCCAGCAGCCCCCGAGGGGGGGCGAACACCGGGGAGCTGTTTTTT
CASSPRGGANTGELFF
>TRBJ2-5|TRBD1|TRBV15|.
TGTGCCACCAGCAGAGATTCAGGGGGCGAGGAGACCCAGTACTTC
CATSRDSGGEETQYF
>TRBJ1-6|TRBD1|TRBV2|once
TGTGCCAGCAGTGAAGGACAGGGCTTGTATAATTCACCCCTCCACTTT
CASSEGQGLYNSPLHF
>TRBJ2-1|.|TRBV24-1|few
TGTGCCACCAGTGGGGGCTCTCTGACCCAACTTAATGAGCAGTTCTTC
CATSGGSLTQLNEQFF
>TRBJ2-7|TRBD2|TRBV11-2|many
TGTGCCAGCAGCCCCCCCCGGGGAGGGAACTACGAGCAGTACTTC
CASSPPRGGNYEQYF
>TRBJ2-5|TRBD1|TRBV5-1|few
TGCGCCAGCAGCTCCCGTGGGACAGGCCTCCCACGGGAGACCCAGTACTTC
CASSSRGTGLPRETQYF
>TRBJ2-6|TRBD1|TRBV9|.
TGTGCCAGCAGCGTAGATACGAGACAGGGAGCTGGGGCCAACGTCCTGACTTTC
CASSVDTRQGAGANVLTF
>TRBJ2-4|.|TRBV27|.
TGTGCCAGGGGCACGAAGATAGCCAAAAACATTCAGTACTTC
CARGTKIAKNIQYF
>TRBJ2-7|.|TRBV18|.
TGTGCCAGCGAAGTCTTAGGAACGGGGGAGCAGTACTTC
CASEVLGTGEQYF
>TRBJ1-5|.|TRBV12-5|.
TGTGCTAGTGGTTTGTCGGGGCTTCGGGGGAGCAATCAGCCCCAGCATTTT
CASGLSGLRGSNQPQHF
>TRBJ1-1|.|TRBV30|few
TGTGCCTGGAGTGTACGCGGGCAGAGGAACACTGAAGCTTTCTTT
CAWSVRGQRNTEAFF